The next 14 T cell receptor beta chains were all read from a single sample in a study of shared clonotypes between healthy human individuals. Using immunoSEQ multiplex PCR, the repertoire was profiled, and TCRdb retains in-frame clones only, with some absent. The sample has over a million clones, approximately 76% seen once. Sequenced input: memory CD4+ T cells sorted from blood. Subset denoted: CD45RA-negative fraction. All receptors derive from a man aged 18 to 35 in good health.

The chain carries TRBV9 and TRBJ1-2; TRBD1 aligns across 7 bases. The CDR3 runs 15 residues. Germline values: CDR1 SGDLS, CDR2 YYNGEE. Losses at the gene ends were 5 bases for V and 0 bases for J; bases not matched to a gene: 7. DNA of the CDR3: TGTGCCAGCAGTCCACAGGGGCTTACTAACTATGGCTACACCTTC. Translated: CASSPQGLTNYGYTF.

This clone was detected a few times. The chain uses TRBV6-1 and TRBJ1-1; TRBD1 matches 8 bases. The V gene end was trimmed by 4 bases and the J gene end by 5 bases; junction bases not matched to a gene: 6. The CDR3 extends over 14 amino acids. CDR1 is MNHNS, CDR2 SASEGT, per germline. The CDR3 DNA follows: TGTGCCAGCAGTGGTGCAGGGGGCTATACTGAAGCTTTCTTT. It is translated as CASSGAGGYTEAFF.

This sequence joins TRBV28 and TRBJ2-3; possible D gene TRBD2, 7 bases. The V gene's germline CDR1 is MDHEN and CDR2 SYDVKM. The CDR3 totals 15 residues. V was pared by 2 bases and J by 5 bases, with 14 bases between. The CDR3 loop reads CASSLPGGRKDTQYF. The CDR3, as DNA: TGTGCCAGCAGTTTACCGGGGGGCCGGAAAGATACGCAGTATTTT. The full variable domain, its missing parts supplied by reference TRBV28 and TRBJ2-3, is DVKVTQSSRYLVKRTGEKVFLECVQDMDHENMFWYRQDPGLGLRLIYFSYDVKMKEKGDIPEGYSVSREKKERFSLILESASTNQTSMYLCASSLPGGRKDTQYFGPGTRLTVL.

The chain couples TRBV4-1 to TRBJ2-5; D is uncertain. CDR3 size: 16 residues. CDR1 is MGHRA and CDR2 is YSYEKL in the germline V gene. Deletions cut 4 bases from V and 9 bases from J, with 24 bases between. The CDR3 reads CASSPEQTPTDGAQYF. The CDR3 DNA reads as TGCGCCAGCAGCCCCGAACAAACCCCTACGGACGGAGCCCAGTACTTC.

This clone was recorded at least ten times. Here the CDR3 DNA reads TGCAGCGGTAGCGGGCCGAACACCGGGGAGCTGTTTTTT. This translates into CSGSGPNTGELFF. The genes are TRBV29-1 and TRBJ2-2; 7 bases align to TRBD2. Germline CDR1 reads SQVTM; CDR2 reads ANQGSEA. The CDR3 loop spans 13 amino acids. V was pared by 7 bases and J by 0 bases, with 2 bases of the junction left unmatched.

The chain uses TRBV19 and TRBJ1-2; 7 nucleotides agree with TRBD1. With V trimmed by 10 bases and J by 5 bases, 13 bases remained unmatched. The CDR3 has 14 residues. The V gene's germline CDR1 is LNHDA and CDR2 SQIVND (reference sequence). CDR3 coding DNA: TGTGCCACCGGCCGCGGGGGACAGACGTATGGCTACACCTTC. This gives the protein CATGRGGQTYGYTF.

The chain recombines TRBV6-5 with TRBJ2-7, with TRBD2 matching over 8 bases. From germline, CDR1 is MNHEY and CDR2 SVGAGI. J lost 3 bases, V lost 0 bases, and 7 bases had no gene match. The CDR3 contains 16 residues. As DNA, the CDR3 is TGTGCCAGCAGTTACTCGTATACCGGGAGGGTCTACGAGCAGTACTTC. Translating it yields CASSYSYTGRVYEQYF.

The chain combines TRBV30 with TRBJ2-5; 15 nucleotides line up with TRBD2. V dropped 2 bases and J dropped 8; count of bases not matched to a gene: 3. CDR3 length equals 14 residues. Germline V gene sequence: CDR1 GTSNPN, CDR2 SVGIG (reference sequence). CDR3 bases: TGTGCCTGGAGTCCGGGACTAGCGGGGGGAACCCAGTACTTC. It specifies CAWSPGLAGGTQYF.

The genes are TRBV5-4 and TRBJ2-3; TRBD2 is a possible D gene (5 bases). The CDR3 extends over 15 amino acids. V was trimmed by 0 bases and J by 3 bases, leaving 11 bases between them. CDR1 and CDR2 from the germline V gene are SGHNT and YYREEE (reference sequence). The CDR3, as DNA: TGTGCCAGCAGCTTGGGACGGAGCGGAACAGATACGCAGTATTTT. Translation: CASSLGRSGTDTQYF. Full variable domain (remainder filled in from reference TRBV5-4 and TRBJ2-3): ETGVTQSPTHLIKTRGQQVTLRCSSQSGHNTVSWYQQALGQGPQFIFQYYREEENGRGNFPPRFSGLQFPNYSSELNVNALELDDSALYLCASSLGRSGTDTQYFGPGTRLTVL.

The CDR3 coding sequence is TGTGCCAGCAGTGATCCGGGACTGCCGGCGGGTGCCGGGGAGCTGTTTTTT. It encodes CASSDPGLPAGAGELFF. V usage is TRBV25-1 and J usage is TRBJ2-2, with D tentatively TRBD2 (6 bases). The V gene lost 3 bases and the J gene lost 6 bases, with 20 bases spanning the gap. The germline CDR1 and CDR2 sequences are MGHDK and SYGVNS. This CDR3 is built from 17 residues.

The chain recombines TRBV30 with TRBJ2-7; a weak D match, TRBD2 (5 bases). The CDR3 covers 13 residues. In germline, CDR1 is GTSNPN, CDR2 SVGIG (reference sequence). Deletions cut 5 bases from V and 0 bases from J, with 11 bases between. The CDR3 reads CAWARGHSYEQYF. CDR3 sequence (DNA): TGTGCCTGGGCCCGGGGTCACTCCTACGAGCAGTACTTC.

The chain couples TRBV28 to TRBJ1-1; D is perhaps TRBD1 (6 bases). Trimming pared 7 bases from V and 2 bases from J, leaving 8 bases between. The germline gives CDR1 MDHEN, CDR2 SYDVKM. This CDR3 is built from 12 residues. CDR3 nucleotides: TGTGCCAGCAAGGACAGCAACACTGAAGCTTTCTTT. Amino acids: CASKDSNTEAFF.

This clone showed up just a few times. This sequence joins TRBV11-2 and TRBJ1-1, with D unresolved. Trimming took off 5 bases at V and 10 bases at J, with 17 bases between the two ends. CDR1 and CDR2 from the germline V gene are SGHAT and FQNNGV. CDR3 size: 13 residues. CDR3 amino acids: CASSPMEGLGAFF. The CDR3 DNA is TGTGCCAGCAGCCCCATGGAGGGCCTGGGAGCTTTCTTT.

As to this clone: This CDR3 is also generated by other DNA sequences in the sample. The V call is TRBV5-6, the J call TRBJ2-3; possibly TRBD1 for D (6 bases). Trimming took off 1 base at V and 6 bases at J, with 9 bases between the two ends. Germline V gene data show CDR1 as SGHDT and CDR2 as YYEEEE. CDR3 length: 13 residues. The CDR3 here is CASSLRRGDTQYF. For the CDR3, the DNA is TGTGCCAGCAGCTTGCGTAGGGGGGATACGCAGTATTTT.